This TCR beta chain is from a study of beta chain features in type 1 diabetes. Study-wide results and limits: In every one of the four CD4+ subsets, TCRB CDR3s were moderately but significantly shorter in Type 1 diabetes patients. Patients with type 1 diabetes showed fewer VDJ junction insertions and more deletions. A potential influence of HLA type upon TCRB rearrangement remained unresolved herein.

Reverse transcription of all isolated RNA meant that expressed TCRB transcripts were sequenced. It was found that naive, central memory and regulatory T cell samples averaged roughly 3.6 million reads. Sequenced by immunoSEQ multiplex PCR; TCRdb stores in-frame clones only, minus some. The sample consists of about 900,000 clones, 15% to 20% of them appearing once. About this clone: Its antigen remains unidentified.

Sequencing was carried out using naive CD4+ T cells from blood. The receptor's source is a woman between 18 and 29 years old in good health.

The CDR3 DNA sequence: TGTGCCAGCGGGAGGACAGGGAATTTAGATACGCAGTATTTT. This codes for CASGRTGNLDTQYF. V usage is TRBV13 and J usage is TRBJ2-3; 8 bases are shared with TRBD1. Germline V gene lookup returns CDR1 PRHDT and CDR2 FYEKMQ (reference sequence). Trimming took 8 bases from V and 5 from J; bases not matched to a gene: 9. The CDR3 runs 14 residues.